This is a list of T cell receptor beta chains from one sample in a study of blood T cell repertoires in COVID-19. Using immunoSEQ multiplex PCR, the repertoire was profiled, and TCRdb retains in-frame clones only, with some absent. The sample holds over 200,000 clones, roughly 86% seen once. Sequencing input: peripheral blood. These receptors were obtained from a woman aged 40 to 50 with acute or convalescent COVID-19. CDR3s include the opening cysteine and the closing phenylalanine or tryptophan. Each record gives: V gene, CDR3 length, D gene, clone size, J gene, CDR3 DNA, CDR3 protein. The D gene is left open where the match is weak. Not all rows give a size; the values are once, few, many and, for expanded clones, a class.

V gene: TRBV15; CDR3 length: 19; D gene: NA; clone size: NA; J gene: TRBJ1-3; CDR3 DNA: TGTGCCACCAGCAGAGCCCCCACGGGAATGACCTCCTCTGGAAACACCATATATTTT; CDR3 protein: CATSRAPTGMTSSGNTIYF
V gene: TRBV4-1; CDR3 length: 15; D gene: TRBD1; clone size: NA; J gene: TRBJ2-5; CDR3 DNA: TGCGCCAGCAGCCAATTCGACAGGGACGGGGAGACCCAGTACTTC; CDR3 protein: CASSQFDRDGETQYF
V gene: TRBV5-1; CDR3 length: 14; D gene: NA; clone size: NA; J gene: TRBJ2-2; CDR3 DNA: TGCGCCAGCAGCTATGCAGAAAAATGGGGGGAGCTGTTTTTT; CDR3 protein: CASSYAEKWGELFF
V gene: TRBV15; CDR3 length: 14; D gene: NA; clone size: NA; J gene: TRBJ2-2; CDR3 DNA: TGTGCCACCAGCATGGGGGGGGGCCACGGGGAGCTGTTTTTT; CDR3 protein: CATSMGGGHGELFF
V gene: TRBV12-3/TRBV12-4; CDR3 length: 12; D gene: NA; clone size: NA; J gene: TRBJ1-6; CDR3 DNA: TGTGCCAGCGGGGGGTACAATTCACCCCTCCACTTT; CDR3 protein: CASGGYNSPLHF
V gene: TRBV4-3; CDR3 length: 14; D gene: NA; clone size: NA; J gene: TRBJ1-4; CDR3 DNA: TGCGCCAGCAGCCAAAGGGGGGGCGATGAAAAACTGTTTTTT; CDR3 protein: CASSQRGGDEKLFF
V gene: TRBV24-1; CDR3 length: 19; D gene: TRBD1; clone size: NA; J gene: TRBJ2-1; CDR3 DNA: TGTGCCACCAGTGCAACAGGGGGCCAGACGGCGAGCTCCTACAATGAGCAGTTCTTC; CDR3 protein: CATSATGGQTASSYNEQFF
V gene: TRBV25-1; CDR3 length: 14; D gene: NA; clone size: NA; J gene: TRBJ2-2; CDR3 DNA: TGTGCCAGCTCAGGGACCAGGGGTCCCGGGGAGCTGTTTTTT; CDR3 protein: CASSGTRGPGELFF
V gene: TRBV30; CDR3 length: 13; D gene: NA; clone size: NA; J gene: TRBJ2-4; CDR3 DNA: TGTGCCTGGAGTAGCAGGCCACTAAACATTCAGTACTTC; CDR3 protein: CAWSSRPLNIQYF
V gene: TRBV7-2; CDR3 length: 15; D gene: TRBD1; clone size: NA; J gene: TRBJ1-2; CDR3 DNA: TGTGCCAGCAGCTCGGGGGCAGGGGGCGCGTATGGCTACACCTTC; CDR3 protein: CASSSGAGGAYGYTF
V gene: TRBV11-2; CDR3 length: 14; D gene: TRBD1; clone size: once; J gene: TRBJ1-2; CDR3 DNA: TGTGCCAGCAGCTTAAGCTTACAGGGACAGGGGTACACCTTC; CDR3 protein: CASSLSLQGQGYTF
V gene: TRBV30; CDR3 length: 11; D gene: NA; clone size: NA; J gene: TRBJ1-1; CDR3 DNA: TGTGCCGGTTCCGTGGGCGACGAAGCTTTCTTT; CDR3 protein: CAGSVGDEAFF
V gene: TRBV5-1; CDR3 length: 16; D gene: TRBD2; clone size: NA; J gene: TRBJ2-1; CDR3 DNA: TGCGCCAGCAGCTTGGTGTCTAGCGGGGGATACAATGAGCAGTTCTTC; CDR3 protein: CASSLVSSGGYNEQFF
V gene: TRBV10-3; CDR3 length: 14; D gene: TRBD1; clone size: few; J gene: TRBJ1-1; CDR3 DNA: TGTGCCATCAGTGATGGGACAGCTAACACTGAAGCTTTCTTT; CDR3 protein: CAISDGTANTEAFF
V gene: TRBV5-1; CDR3 length: 16; D gene: NA; clone size: NA; J gene: TRBJ2-5; CDR3 DNA: TGCGCCAGCAGCTCTCCAGACAGACCTACCCAAGAGACCCAGTACTTC; CDR3 protein: CASSSPDRPTQETQYF
V gene: TRBV2; CDR3 length: 14; D gene: NA; clone size: NA; J gene: TRBJ1-2; CDR3 DNA: TGTGCCAGCAGTGATGGGCAGGCAATCTATGGCTACACCTTC; CDR3 protein: CASSDGQAIYGYTF
V gene: TRBV27; CDR3 length: 14; D gene: NA; clone size: NA; J gene: TRBJ2-2; CDR3 DNA: TGTGCCAGCACCCCCGGGGTCAACACCGGGGAGCTGTTTTTT; CDR3 protein: CASTPGVNTGELFF
V gene: TRBV4-2; CDR3 length: 13; D gene: TRBD1; clone size: NA; J gene: TRBJ2-7; CDR3 DNA: TGTGCCAGCAGCCGAGGACAGGGATACGAGCAGTACTTC; CDR3 protein: CASSRGQGYEQYF
V gene: TRBV6-5; CDR3 length: 14; D gene: NA; clone size: NA; J gene: TRBJ2-7; CDR3 DNA: TGTGCCAGCAGGAATGACCACAGGGTCCACGAGCAGTACTTC; CDR3 protein: CASRNDHRVHEQYF
V gene: TRBV19; CDR3 length: 15; D gene: NA; clone size: NA; J gene: TRBJ2-1; CDR3 DNA: TGTGCCAGTAGTATCAGACTGGCTATGGCCAATAAGCAGTTCTTC; CDR3 protein: CASSIRLAMANKQFF
V gene: TRBV27; CDR3 length: 15; D gene: TRBD2; clone size: NA; J gene: TRBJ2-1; CDR3 DNA: TGTGCCAGCAGTTTCGAAGCGGGGTACCGGCATGAGCAGTTCTTC; CDR3 protein: CASSFEAGYRHEQFF
V gene: TRBV27; CDR3 length: 13; D gene: TRBD1; clone size: once; J gene: TRBJ1-6; CDR3 DNA: TGTGCCAGCAGCCCAGGGGGCTTTTCACCCCTCCACTTT; CDR3 protein: CASSPGGFSPLHF
V gene: TRBV25-1; CDR3 length: 12; D gene: NA; clone size: NA; J gene: TRBJ2-2; CDR3 DNA: TGTGCCAGTGCCCGGGGTACCGGGGAGCTGTTTTTT; CDR3 protein: CASARGTGELFF
V gene: TRBV5-1; CDR3 length: 12; D gene: TRBD1; clone size: many; J gene: TRBJ2-7; CDR3 DNA: TGCGCCAGCAGCTCCGGACAGGGGAAGCAGTACTTC; CDR3 protein: CASSSGQGKQYF
V gene: TRBV19; CDR3 length: 13; D gene: NA; clone size: once; J gene: TRBJ1-1; CDR3 DNA: TGTGCCAGTAGTATAGGAAGCGTGTCTGAAGCTTTCTTT; CDR3 protein: CASSIGSVSEAFF
V gene: TRBV27; CDR3 length: 15; D gene: NA; clone size: NA; J gene: TRBJ1-4; CDR3 DNA: TGTGCCAGCAGGCCCCGTTGGGGGGGGAATGAAAAACTGTTTTTT; CDR3 protein: CASRPRWGGNEKLFF
V gene: TRBV10-1; CDR3 length: 15; D gene: NA; clone size: NA; J gene: TRBJ2-7; CDR3 DNA: TGCGCCAGCAGTGAGTCGAGGGGGGGTATCGGCGAGCAGTACTTC; CDR3 protein: CASSESRGGIGEQYF
V gene: TRBV14; CDR3 length: 19; D gene: NA; clone size: NA; J gene: TRBJ1-3; CDR3 DNA: TGTGCCAGCAGCCCGAACCCCGGGAAACCTGGGCTCTCTGGAAACACCATATATTTT; CDR3 protein: CASSPNPGKPGLSGNTIYF
V gene: TRBV7-8; CDR3 length: 16; D gene: TRBD1; clone size: NA; J gene: TRBJ2-7; CDR3 DNA: TGTGCCAGCAGCTTAGCAACCGGGACAGGGGGCGACGAGCAGTACTTC; CDR3 protein: CASSLATGTGGDEQYF
V gene: TRBV27; CDR3 length: 15; D gene: TRBD1; clone size: NA; J gene: TRBJ2-3; CDR3 DNA: TGTGCCAGCAGTCTGGGGACAGGTAACACAGATACGCAGTATTTT; CDR3 protein: CASSLGTGNTDTQYF
V gene: TRBV7-9; CDR3 length: 15; D gene: TRBD1; clone size: few; J gene: TRBJ1-4; CDR3 DNA: TGTGCCAGCAGCCGCCAGGGACAGCTCGATGAAAAACTGTTTTTT; CDR3 protein: CASSRQGQLDEKLFF
V gene: TRBV6-1; CDR3 length: 15; D gene: NA; clone size: NA; J gene: TRBJ1-3; CDR3 DNA: TGTGCCAGCAGTGAATACAGGGTTGTTGGAAACACCATATATTTT; CDR3 protein: CASSEYRVVGNTIYF
V gene: TRBV5-5; CDR3 length: 14; D gene: TRBD1; clone size: NA; J gene: TRBJ2-5; CDR3 DNA: TGTGCCAGCAGCAGACAGGGGGCCGGGGAGACCCAGTACTTC; CDR3 protein: CASSRQGAGETQYF
V gene: TRBV6-1; CDR3 length: 15; D gene: NA; clone size: NA; J gene: TRBJ1-2; CDR3 DNA: TGTGCCAGCAGTGAAGTTCTGGGGAGAGCCTATGGCTACACCTTC; CDR3 protein: CASSEVLGRAYGYTF
V gene: TRBV9; CDR3 length: 17; D gene: NA; clone size: NA; J gene: TRBJ1-2; CDR3 DNA: TGTGCCAGCAGCGTAGCTGGGATCGGGCAGGGAGGGTATGGCTACACCTTC; CDR3 protein: CASSVAGIGQGGYGYTF
V gene: TRBV5-1; CDR3 length: 15; D gene: NA; clone size: NA; J gene: TRBJ2-3; CDR3 DNA: TGCGCCAGCAGCCTCCTATGGGGGGGCGGAGATACGCAGTATTTT; CDR3 protein: CASSLLWGGGDTQYF
V gene: TRBV7-2; CDR3 length: 13; D gene: NA; clone size: NA; J gene: TRBJ2-2; CDR3 DNA: TGTGCCAGCAGCTTGGTAGAACCCGGGGAGCTGTTTTTT; CDR3 protein: CASSLVEPGELFF
V gene: TRBV3-1/TRBV3-2; CDR3 length: 17; D gene: TRBD1; clone size: NA; J gene: TRBJ2-7; CDR3 DNA: TGTGCCAGCAGCCAAGGAGAGGGGACAGGGAGCGTGCACGAGCAGTACTTC; CDR3 protein: CASSQGEGTGSVHEQYF
V gene: TRBV6-2/TRBV6-3; CDR3 length: 12; D gene: NA; clone size: NA; J gene: TRBJ1-2; CDR3 DNA: TGTGCCAGCAGTTCGGAGTGGGATGGCTACACCTTC; CDR3 protein: CASSSEWDGYTF
V gene: TRBV5-1; CDR3 length: 17; D gene: TRBD2; clone size: NA; J gene: TRBJ2-1; CDR3 DNA: TGCGCCAGCAGGCTAGCGGGGCGGCCATCCCCCTACAATGAGCAGTTCTTC; CDR3 protein: CASRLAGRPSPYNEQFF
V gene: TRBV6-5; CDR3 length: 15; D gene: TRBD1; clone size: NA; J gene: TRBJ2-5; CDR3 DNA: TGTGCCAGCAGTACCCCCGGGACAGGGAAACAGACCCAGTACTTC; CDR3 protein: CASSTPGTGKQTQYF
V gene: TRBV18; CDR3 length: 17; D gene: NA; clone size: NA; J gene: TRBJ2-3; CDR3 DNA: TGTGCCAGCTCACCACGGTCCCCGGGAGTAATGACAGATACGCAGTATTTT; CDR3 protein: CASSPRSPGVMTDTQYF
V gene: TRBV5-1; CDR3 length: 15; D gene: TRBD2; clone size: NA; J gene: TRBJ2-5; CDR3 DNA: TGCGCCAGCAGCCCGGGACTAGCGGGAGGGGAGACCCAGTACTTC; CDR3 protein: CASSPGLAGGETQYF
V gene: TRBV7-9; CDR3 length: 16; D gene: TRBD1; clone size: NA; J gene: TRBJ2-4; CDR3 DNA: TGTGCCAGCAGCACGGGACAGGGGGCGCTTTGGAACATTCAGTACTTC; CDR3 protein: CASSTGQGALWNIQYF
V gene: TRBV6-5; CDR3 length: 15; D gene: TRBD1; clone size: few; J gene: TRBJ2-2; CDR3 DNA: TGTGCCAGCATCCCGGGGACAGGGGGCACCGGGGAGCTGTTTTTT; CDR3 protein: CASIPGTGGTGELFF
V gene: TRBV4-1; CDR3 length: 14; D gene: TRBD2; clone size: NA; J gene: TRBJ2-7; CDR3 DNA: TGCGCCAGCAGACCTACTAGCGGGGGCGCCGAGCAGTACTTC; CDR3 protein: CASRPTSGGAEQYF
V gene: TRBV24-1; CDR3 length: 16; D gene: TRBD2; clone size: NA; J gene: TRBJ2-1; CDR3 DNA: TGTGCCACCAGTGATTGGGGACTAGCGGGAGTTGGTGAGCAGTTCTTC; CDR3 protein: CATSDWGLAGVGEQFF
V gene: TRBV9; CDR3 length: 13; D gene: NA; clone size: NA; J gene: TRBJ1-1; CDR3 DNA: TGTGCCAGCAGCGTAGTAGTGAACACTGAAGCTTTCTTT; CDR3 protein: CASSVVVNTEAFF
V gene: TRBV19; CDR3 length: 12; D gene: NA; clone size: NA; J gene: TRBJ2-2; CDR3 DNA: TGTGCCAGTTCCAGGGAACACGGGGAGCTGTTTTTT; CDR3 protein: CASSREHGELFF
V gene: TRBV5-1; CDR3 length: 15; D gene: TRBD1; clone size: NA; J gene: TRBJ2-2; CDR3 DNA: TGCGCCAGCAGCAAGGACAGGGCCGACACCGGGGAGCTGTTTTTT; CDR3 protein: CASSKDRADTGELFF
V gene: TRBV7-6; CDR3 length: 13; D gene: NA; clone size: NA; J gene: TRBJ1-5; CDR3 DNA: TGTGCCAGCAGCTTAGGGGCGTTTCAGCCCCAGCATTTT; CDR3 protein: CASSLGAFQPQHF
V gene: TRBV4-3; CDR3 length: 16; D gene: TRBD1; clone size: NA; J gene: TRBJ2-1; CDR3 DNA: TGCGCCAGCAGCCAACGACAGGGGGCGCGTTACAATGAGCAGTTCTTC; CDR3 protein: CASSQRQGARYNEQFF
V gene: TRBV5-1; CDR3 length: 13; D gene: NA; clone size: NA; J gene: TRBJ1-4; CDR3 DNA: TGCGCCAGCAGCTCTGGGGCCAATGAAAAACTGTTTTTT; CDR3 protein: CASSSGANEKLFF
V gene: TRBV3-1/TRBV3-2; CDR3 length: 14; D gene: TRBD1; clone size: NA; J gene: TRBJ1-2; CDR3 DNA: TGTGCCAGCAGCTTTACAGGGGGCGGTGATGGCTACACCTTC; CDR3 protein: CASSFTGGGDGYTF
V gene: TRBV15; CDR3 length: 22; D gene: TRBD1; clone size: few; J gene: TRBJ2-1; CDR3 DNA: TGTGCCACCAGCAGAGATAACGAGGATTGGGTGACCGGGACAGGTGAGGTCAATGAGCAGTTCTTC; CDR3 protein: CATSRDNEDWVTGTGEVNEQFF